This T cell receptor beta chain originates from a study of cytotoxic CD8 clonotypes in ibrutinib-treated CLL listed by TCRdb under 2021. In terms of the full investigation: The cohort was composed of 11 relapsed/refractory and 15 treatment-naive patients; IGHV unmutated status was identified in 17 patients. Responses were partial in approximately 24 patients and complete in 2; after median approximately 5.5 years follow-up, about 14 stayed in remission and 12 progressed. Samples at response were collected after a median of roughly 13 months of treatment, with a range of roughly 6 to 36 months. On average, each sample yielded about 250,000 productive templates and tens of thousands of productive rearrangements. Of the 90 or so people in the trial, approximately 26 had longitudinal samples available. Cryopreserved peripheral blood mononuclear cells were obtained prior to treatment, at the time of response, and at either disease progression or sustained remission. All remission and progressive disease samples were collected while patients were still receiving ibrutinib.

The CDR3, cysteine through phenylalanine, is 16 amino acids long. Only the CDR3 part of the read is kept: 48 bases, read in frame from the first base. The germline V gene supplies CDR1 SGHAT and CDR2 FQNNGV. Cut back by 2 bases and 2 bases, the V and J ends lie 16 bases apart. Paper-wide results and their limitations: Sampling times were not matched between patients in sustained remission and patients whose disease was progressing, and lymph node repertoires were not examined. Clonality increased at ibrutinib response, stayed stable in sustained remission, and fell back toward baseline at progression. Baseline clonality exceeded that of age-matched healthy donors and correlated strongly with circulating CD8+ T-cell counts. Public clonotypes were rare and either shrank or stayed stable during treatment, and the rise in clonality at ibrutinib response reflected expansion of private clonotypes.

A remark on this clone: Its binding antigen is unknown. No clone much larger than this one lies a single base away; base qualities are absent.

A MiSeq instrument was used for deep resolution sequencing, which targeted depths ranging from 1 in 1 million up to 1 in 200,000 T cells, with coverage averaging 10x for each clonotype. The immunoSEQ hsTCRB Kit was used to generate TCR beta libraries. As for the original processing: Data were analyzed with ImmunoSEQ Data Assistant and ImmunoSEQ Analyzer, with V, D and J genes assigned per IMGT definitions. Clonality was computed as one minus normalized Shannon entropy of productive rearrangement frequencies, ranging from 0 to 1. Public clonotype analysis was restricted to overrepresented clonotypes comprising at least 0.05% of each patient's repertoire. About a dozen repertoires from age-matched healthy donors, obtained from immuneACCESS, served as clonality controls. TCRdb holds this immuneACCESS table with in-frame rearrangements only. Some clones are missing; in checked studies, unresolved V genes explain under half, and the rest has no known cause. D and trimming were read from the DNA, whereas the V and J calls and clone size are those reported in that table. The sample table records tens of thousands of clones; roughly 54% of these occur just once. In total, the top ten clones hold 20% to 30% of the sample.

Read against the paper, the sample's time point label means: progressive disease on ibrutinib. For TCR beta library preparation, approximately 1.8 micrograms of genomic DNA was extracted from cryopreserved PBMCs. Longitudinal blood samples from CLL patients on ibrutinib monotherapy underwent high-throughput TCR beta sequencing. The patients took part in an open-label, single-center phase 2 trial of ibrutinib monotherapy. The sequence links TRBV11-2 to TRBJ2-7; TRBD1 could be the D gene, as 5 bases match. The TCR sequence derives from a human donor with chronic lymphocytic leukemia. The sample consisted of PBMCs, taken at disease progression, from a patient treated with ibrutinib. The CDR3: CASSLFLSGRAYEQYF. In nucleotides, the sequence is TGTGCCAGCAGCTTATTTTTAAGTGGCAGGGCCTACGAGCAGTACTTC.